Listed below are T cell receptor beta chains from one sample, sequenced in a study of metastatic and nonmetastatic thyroid tumors. TCRdb reassembled clones from the PCR reads with MiXCR. The sample yields roughly 6,900 clones, 27% seen once. Material: adjacent normal tissue. Receptors were obtained from a male donor with papillary thyroid cancer or a benign thyroid nodule (not recorded which). Some clones in this sample may be carry-over from other donors' samples. Both conserved end residues are part of each CDR3. Fields, in order: D gene, clone size, J gene, V gene, CDR3 DNA, CDR3 protein. D genes are given only for firm matches. The size entry is marked missing in some rows and otherwise reads once, few, many or a size class.

>-|-|TRBJ2-2|TRBV6-1
TGTGCCAGCAGTGAAGGTACAGGGGGGGCCACCTGGGAGCTGTTTTTT
CASSEGTGGATWELFF
>-|-|TRBJ2-1|TRBV24-1
TGTGCCACCAGTGATTTTGGGAGAGGCTACAATGAGCAGTTCTTC
CATSDFGRGYNEQFF
>-|-|TRBJ2-6|TRBV20-1
TGCAGTGCCGGATCTGGGGCCAACGTCCTGACTTTC
CSAGSGANVLTF
>TRBD1|large|TRBJ2-1|TRBV12-3/TRBV12-4
TGTGCCAGCAGTCCCTTGGGACAGTTAGACAATGAGCAGTTCTTC
CASSPLGQLDNEQFF
>TRBD1|-|TRBJ1-1|TRBV10-3
TGTGCCATCAGTGGACAGGGATTGAACACTGAAGCTTTCTTT
CAISGQGLNTEAFF
>TRBD1|-|TRBJ2-1|TRBV11-1
TGTGCCAGCCAGACAGGGGGCGTTCTATGGGGATACAATGAGCAGTTCTTC
CASQTGGVLWGYNEQFF
>TRBD2|medium-sized|TRBJ2-5|TRBV20-1
TGCAGTGCTGCTAGCGGGGAGACCCAGTACTTC
CSAASGETQYF
>-|-|TRBJ1-5|TRBV6-1
TGTGCCAGCAGGGACGTAGGGAGACCTATGCCCCAGCATTTT
CASRDVGRPMPQHF
>-|-|TRBJ2-5|TRBV20-1
TGCAGTGCTGGTCCGGGACTGGGGGATCAAGAGACCCAGTACTTC
CSAGPGLGDQETQYF
>-|medium-sized|TRBJ2-1|TRBV28
TGTGCCAGCAGTTTGCGGTCGCACTACAATGAGCAGTTCTTC
CASSLRSHYNEQFF
>-|-|TRBJ2-1|TRBV30
TGTGCCCGGGCCGCTAGCGTGACTAGGAATGAGCAGTTCTTC
CARAASVTRNEQFF
>-|-|TRBJ2-7|TRBV11-2
TGTGCCAGCAGCTTATACACCCTCTCCTACGAGCAGTACTTC
CASSLYTLSYEQYF
>-|many|TRBJ2-5|TRBV14
TGTGCCAGCAGCCAAGACAGCCGGAGGGAGACCCAGTACTTC
CASSQDSRRETQYF
>TRBD1|-|TRBJ1-2|TRBV6-2/TRBV6-3
TGTGCCAGCAGCCCAGGACAGGGGGCAAACTATGGCTACACCTTC
CASSPGQGANYGYTF
>TRBD1|many|TRBJ1-2|TRBV7-3
TGTGCCAGCAGCCCGGGACAGACCAGTGGTGATGGCTACACCTTC
CASSPGQTSGDGYTF
>TRBD1|medium-sized|TRBJ2-7|TRBV7-9
TGTGCCAGCAGCTTCGGGACAGCCTACGAGCAGTACTTC
CASSFGTAYEQYF
>TRBD1|many|TRBJ1-1|TRBV2
TGTGCCAGCAGTGGACAGGGGGGGACTGAAGCTTTCTTT
CASSGQGGTEAFF
>TRBD1|large|TRBJ2-7|TRBV7-2
TGTGCCAGCAGCTTAGGGGACAGGGGCTTCGAGCAGTACTTC
CASSLGDRGFEQYF
>-|-|TRBJ1-5|TRBV28
TGTGCCAGCAGTTTTGGGGGGTTGGAGCCCCAGCATTTT
CASSFGGLEPQHF
>-|large|TRBJ2-7|TRBV28
TGTGCCAGCAGTACAACAGGGTCCTACGAGCAGTACTTC
CASSTTGSYEQYF
>-|-|TRBJ2-1|TRBV30
TGTGCCTGGAGTGTGGCGGGATACGAGCAGTTCTTC
CAWSVAGYEQFF
>-|-|TRBJ2-7|TRBV19
TGTGCCAGTAGTAGAGACCGGGACAAATCTCCGAAGCAGTACTTC
CASSRDRDKSPKQYF
>TRBD1|medium-sized|TRBJ1-2|TRBV15
TGTGCCACCAGCACGGGACAGGGCCGCTATGGCTACACCTTC
CATSTGQGRYGYTF
>-|-|TRBJ1-1|TRBV11-1
TGTGCCAGCAGCCTACACCGACAGAACACTGAAGCTTTCTTT
CASSLHRQNTEAFF
>-|many|TRBJ1-1|TRBV5-1
TGCGCCAGCAGCTTGGGAGACACGTACACTGAAGCTTTCTTT
CASSLGDTYTEAFF
>-|many|TRBJ2-2|TRBV20-1
TGCAGTGCCATCCACGGGGACACAAACACCGGGGAGCTGTTTTTT
CSAIHGDTNTGELFF
>TRBD1|many|TRBJ2-1|TRBV2
TGTGCCACCAAAGGGACAGAGGGGGATGAGCAGTTCTTC
CATKGTEGDEQFF
>TRBD2|once|TRBJ2-7|TRBV6-1
TGTGCCAGCAGTGAAAACCCACTAGCGGGGTTCTACGAGCAGTACTTC
CASSENPLAGFYEQYF
>-|-|TRBJ2-7|TRBV6-1
TGTGCCAGCAGTGTCGGACAGACCGGAGTTTACGAGCAGTACTTC
CASSVGQTGVYEQYF
>-|medium-sized|TRBJ2-2|TRBV11-1
TGTGCCAGCAGCCATGCGTCCCGGGCCGGGGAGCTGTTTTTT
CASSHASRAGELFF
>-|many|TRBJ1-1|TRBV3-1
TGTGCCAGCAGCCAAGATAATTTGCCTGAAGCTTTCTTT
CASSQDNLPEAFF
>-|few|TRBJ2-7|TRBV5-6
TGTGCCAGCAGCTTGGGACAGGTGTACTACGAGCAGTACTTC
CASSLGQVYYEQYF
>-|many|TRBJ2-5|TRBV5-6
TGTGCCAGCAGCTTGAGGCAGACCCAGTACTTC
CASSLRQTQYF
>-|-|TRBJ2-7|TRBV6-2/TRBV6-3
TGTGCCAGAGTTCCGGGAGACCTCTACGAGCACTACTTC
CARVPGDLYEHYF
>-|-|TRBJ2-7|TRBV15
TGTGCCACCAGCAGTGGCCCGGGCTTCTCCTACGAGCAGTACTTC
CATSSGPGFSYEQYF
>TRBD1|medium-sized|TRBJ1-1|TRBV5-6
TGTGCCAGCAGCTGGGACAGGGAATTGAACACTGAAGCTTTCTTT
CASSWDRELNTEAFF
>-|-|TRBJ2-3|TRBV2
TGTGCCAGCGGGACGGACGGCCCGGTCACAGATACGCAGTATTTT
CASGTDGPVTDTQYF
>TRBD2|large|TRBJ2-7|TRBV6-2/TRBV6-3
TGTGCCACCCACTGGACTAGCATCGACGAGCAGTACTTC
CATHWTSIDEQYF
>-|few|TRBJ2-1|TRBV10-3
TGTGCCATCAGTGTACGGGGATGCGCGGATGAGCAGTTCTTC
CAISVRGCADEQFF
>-|medium-sized|TRBJ1-3|TRBV14
TGTGCCAGCAGCCAAGGGAGGGTGGCTGGAAACACCATATATTTT
CASSQGRVAGNTIYF
>-|few|TRBJ2-7|TRBV20-1
TGCAGTGCTAGCAGGGATCAGGTTAGCTCCTACGAGCAGTACTTC
CSASRDQVSSYEQYF
>TRBD2|-|TRBJ2-7|TRBV20-1
TGCAGTGCTAGATCCGAGCGGGGCTTAACCTACGAGCAGTACTTT
CSARSERGLTYEQYF
>TRBD1|many|TRBJ1-1|TRBV28
TGTGCCATCTATTCAGGGGGGGGGAACACTGAAGCTTTCTTT
CAIYSGGGNTEAFF
>TRBD1|medium-sized|TRBJ2-7|TRBV20-1
TGCAGTGCTAGAGATCGACAGGGTATGGACGAGCAGTACTTC
CSARDRQGMDEQYF
>-|medium-sized|TRBJ2-5|TRBV11-2
TGTGCCAGCAGCTTAGCCCAGGCCTTTCGGGGGACCCAGTACTTC
CASSLAQAFRGTQYF
>TRBD2|few|TRBJ2-7|TRBV2
TGTGCCAGCAGTAGAAAGAGCGGGACGGGCTACGAGCAGTACTTC
CASSRKSGTGYEQYF
>TRBD2|few|TRBJ2-1|TRBV11-1
TGTGCCAGCAGCCCGGGGCGGCTAGCGGGAGGCGTAGGTGAGCAGTTCTTC
CASSPGRLAGGVGEQFF